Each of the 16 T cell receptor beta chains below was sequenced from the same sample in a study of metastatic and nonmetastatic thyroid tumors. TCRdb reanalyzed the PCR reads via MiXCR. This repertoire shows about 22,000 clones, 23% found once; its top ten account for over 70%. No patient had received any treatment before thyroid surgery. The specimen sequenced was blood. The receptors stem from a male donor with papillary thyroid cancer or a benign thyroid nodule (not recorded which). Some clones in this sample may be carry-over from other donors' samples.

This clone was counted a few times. CDR3 nucleotides: TGTGCCAGCAGCCGTACTAGCGCGGCCGGGGAGCTGTTTTTT. Protein product: CASSRTSAAGELFF. The rearrangement links TRBV28 to TRBJ2-2, with 7 bases aligning to TRBD2. The V and J ends lost 6 bases and 6 bases, in that order; junction bases with no gene match: 7. The V gene's germline CDR1 is MDHEN and CDR2 SYDVKM. There are 14 residues in the CDR3. Full variable domain (outside the CDR3, taken from reference TRBV28 and TRBJ2-2): DVKVTQSSRYLVKRTGEKVFLECVQDMDHENMFWYRQDPGLGLRLIYFSYDVKMKEKGDIPEGYSVSREKKERFSLILESASTNQTSMYLCASSRTSAAGELFFGEGSRLTVL.

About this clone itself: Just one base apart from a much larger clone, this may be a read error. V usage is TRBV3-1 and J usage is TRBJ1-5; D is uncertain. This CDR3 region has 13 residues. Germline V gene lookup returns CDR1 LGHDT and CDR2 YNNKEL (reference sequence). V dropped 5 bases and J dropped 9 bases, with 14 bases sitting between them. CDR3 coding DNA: TGTGCCAGCAGCTTCCAGTCGGGTAGGCCCCAGCATTTT. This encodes CASSFQSGRPQHF.

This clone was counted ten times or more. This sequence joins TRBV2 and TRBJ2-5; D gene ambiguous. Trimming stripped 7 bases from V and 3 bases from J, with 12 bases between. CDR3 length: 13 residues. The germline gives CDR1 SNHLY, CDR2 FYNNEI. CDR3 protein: CASMQTAEETQYF. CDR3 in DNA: TGTGCCAGCATGCAAACGGCGGAAGAGACCCAGTACTTC.

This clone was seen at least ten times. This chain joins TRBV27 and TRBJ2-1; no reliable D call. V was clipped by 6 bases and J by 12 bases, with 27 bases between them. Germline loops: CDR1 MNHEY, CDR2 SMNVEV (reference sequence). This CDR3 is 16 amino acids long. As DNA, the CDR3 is TGTGCCAGCAGGCCGGTGAAGGGTTCCCTTCACGATGGGCAGTTCTTC. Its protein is CASRPVKGSLHDGQFF.

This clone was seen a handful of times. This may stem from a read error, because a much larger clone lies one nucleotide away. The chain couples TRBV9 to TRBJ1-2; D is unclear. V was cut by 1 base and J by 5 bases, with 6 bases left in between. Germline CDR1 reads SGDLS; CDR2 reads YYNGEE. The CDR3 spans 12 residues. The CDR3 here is CASSVYLYGYTF. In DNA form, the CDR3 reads TGTGCCAGCAGCGTATATCTGTATGGCTACACCTTC.

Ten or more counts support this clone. Here the CDR3 DNA reads TGTGCCAGCTCACCCCCTAGCGGGAGGGCCGCAGAGACCCAGTACTTC. It encodes CASSPPSGRAAETQYF. The chain has TRBV18 and TRBJ2-5, with TRBD2 matching 12 bases. The CDR3 extends over 16 amino acids. Trimming cost V 3 bases and J 4 bases; bases outside gene matches: 6. Germline V gene data show CDR1 as KGHSH and CDR2 as LQKENI.

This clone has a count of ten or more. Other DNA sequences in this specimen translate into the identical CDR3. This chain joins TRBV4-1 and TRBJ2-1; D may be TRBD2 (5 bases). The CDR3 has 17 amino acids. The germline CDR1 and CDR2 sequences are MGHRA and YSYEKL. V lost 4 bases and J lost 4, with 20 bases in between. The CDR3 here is CASSLLPRGPIYNEQFF. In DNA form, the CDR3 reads TGCGCCAGCAGCCTCTTACCACGCGGGCCGATTTACAATGAGCAGTTCTTC.

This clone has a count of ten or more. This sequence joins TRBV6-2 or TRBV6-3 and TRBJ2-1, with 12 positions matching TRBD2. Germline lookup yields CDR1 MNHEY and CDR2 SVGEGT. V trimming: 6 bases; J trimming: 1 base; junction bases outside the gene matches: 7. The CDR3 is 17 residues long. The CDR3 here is CASSRGLAGSSYNEQFF. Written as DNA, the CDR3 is TGTGCCAGCAGCAGAGGACTAGCGGGATCTTCCTACAATGAGCAGTTCTTC.

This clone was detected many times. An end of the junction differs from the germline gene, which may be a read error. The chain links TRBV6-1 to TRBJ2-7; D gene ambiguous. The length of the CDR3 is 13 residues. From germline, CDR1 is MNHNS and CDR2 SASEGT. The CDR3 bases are TGTGCCAGCAGTAAAGCCGCCGGCTACGAGCAGTACTTC. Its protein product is CASSKAAGYEQYF.

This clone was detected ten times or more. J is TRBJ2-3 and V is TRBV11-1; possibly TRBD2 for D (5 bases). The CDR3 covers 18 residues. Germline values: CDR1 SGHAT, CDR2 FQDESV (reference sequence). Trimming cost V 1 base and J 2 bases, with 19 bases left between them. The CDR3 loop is CASSLGPGSDPFTDTQYF. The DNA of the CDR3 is TGTGCCAGCAGCTTAGGGCCGGGGAGTGATCCCTTCACAGATACGCAGTATTTT.

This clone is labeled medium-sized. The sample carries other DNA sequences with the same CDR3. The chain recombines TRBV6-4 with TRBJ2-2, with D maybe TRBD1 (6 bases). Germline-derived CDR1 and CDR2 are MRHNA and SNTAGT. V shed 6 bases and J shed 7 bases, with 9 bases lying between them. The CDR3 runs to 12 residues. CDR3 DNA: TGTGCCAGCAGGGGGGCAGGCGGGGAGCTGTTTTTT. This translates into CASRGAGGELFF.

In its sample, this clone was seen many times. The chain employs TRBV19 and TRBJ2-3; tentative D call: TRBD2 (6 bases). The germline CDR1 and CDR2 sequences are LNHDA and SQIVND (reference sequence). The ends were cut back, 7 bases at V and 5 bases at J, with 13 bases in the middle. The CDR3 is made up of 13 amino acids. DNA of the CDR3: TGTGCCAGTAATCGGGAGTGGGAAGATACGCAGTATTTT. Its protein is CASNREWEDTQYF.

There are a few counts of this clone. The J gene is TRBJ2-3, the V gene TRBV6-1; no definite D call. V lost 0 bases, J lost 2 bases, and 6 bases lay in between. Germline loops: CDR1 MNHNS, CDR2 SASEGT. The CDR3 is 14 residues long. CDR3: CASSEALNTDTQYF. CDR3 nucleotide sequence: TGTGCCAGCAGTGAAGCGCTTAACACAGATACGCAGTATTTT.

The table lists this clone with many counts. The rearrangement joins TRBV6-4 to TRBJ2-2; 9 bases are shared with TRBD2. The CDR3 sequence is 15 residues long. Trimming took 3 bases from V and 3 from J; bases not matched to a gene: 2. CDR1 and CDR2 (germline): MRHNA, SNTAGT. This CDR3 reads CASSEAGGDTGELFF. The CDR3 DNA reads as TGTGCCAGCAGTGAAGCGGGAGGTGACACCGGGGAGCTGTTTTTT.

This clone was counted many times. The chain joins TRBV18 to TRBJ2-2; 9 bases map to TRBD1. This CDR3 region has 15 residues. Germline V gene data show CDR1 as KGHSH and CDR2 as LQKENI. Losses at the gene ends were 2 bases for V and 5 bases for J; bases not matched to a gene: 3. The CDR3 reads CASSPGTGFTGELFF. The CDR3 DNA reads TGTGCCAGCTCACCAGGGACAGGGTTTACCGGGGAGCTGTTTTTT.

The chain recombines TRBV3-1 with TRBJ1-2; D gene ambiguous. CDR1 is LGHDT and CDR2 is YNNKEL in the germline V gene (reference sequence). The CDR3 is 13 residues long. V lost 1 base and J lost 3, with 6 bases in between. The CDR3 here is CASSQVEDYGYTF. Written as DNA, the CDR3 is TGTGCCAGCAGCCAAGTAGAGGACTATGGCTACACCTTC.